The T cell receptor (beta chain) described here comes from a study of OX40 agonist ivuxolimab in advanced cancers. Study-wide background: Antecedent anti-PD-1, anti-PD-L1 or anti-CTLA-4 therapy was permissible, with 35% to 40% having received some. Whole-study results and caveats: The authors did not determine the antigen specificity of the expanded peripheral T cells. Clones of CD4+ and CD8+ blood T cells grew by week 6 at doses of 0.1 to 3.0 mg/kg. Averaged across samples, CD8+ T cells carried more expanded clones than CD4+ did.

Sequenced by immunoSEQ multiplex PCR; TCRdb stores in-frame clones only, minus some. The table shows 25,000 to 35,000 clones, with around 86% occurring only once. Trimming removed 6 bases at V and 1 base at J, with 4 bases between. Germline assignment: CDR1 MNHEY and CDR2 SMNVEV (reference sequence). The CDR3 loop spans 11 amino acids. Note on this clone: Its antigen is still unknown.

This TCR derives from an adult with an advanced solid tumor such as melanoma, head and neck, liver or kidney cancer. The source material was CD4+ or CD8+ T cells sorted from blood, sampled in a trial of the OX40 agonist ivuxolimab. The chain employs TRBV27 and TRBJ2-7, with D hard to call. DNA for the CDR3: TGTGCCAGCAGATCTTCCTACGAGCAGTACTTC. Translated, it gives CASRSSYEQYF.